This TCR beta chain derives from a study of Ad26.COV2.S vaccination and SARS-CoV-2 variants. Whole-study context: Ad26.COV2.S, an intramuscular injection, was given once or twice 56 days apart.

The repertoire was sequenced with immunoSEQ multiplex PCR; TCRdb's copy has only in-frame clones and lacks some. The data contain about 370,000 clones, approximately 89% of them singletons. Described treatment: roughly 18 received Ad26.COV2.S at low or high dose, single or two shots; about 5 received placebo; per-sample allocation not given. Collection of the samples took place on day 63 after the first injection of vaccine or placebo. Cohort 1b enrolled adults aged 18-55 years in Boston. V gave up 4 bases and J gave up 3 bases; unmatched junction bases: 7. This CDR3 contains 14 residues. Germline CDR1 reads SGDLS; CDR2 reads YYNGEE.

The receptor was isolated from a person aged 18-60 years who received the Ad26.COV2.S COVID-19 vaccine or a placebo. V gene TRBV9 combines with J gene TRBJ2-7, with TRBD2 matching 7 bases. The specimen was peripheral blood, collected in a trial of Ad26.COV2.S vaccine versus placebo. For the CDR3, the DNA is TGTGCCAGCAGCCCTGGACTAGTTGGCTACGAGCAGTACTTC. Its translation: CASSPGLVGYEQYF. Full variable domain (missing parts from reference TRBV9 and TRBJ2-7): DSGVTQTPKHLITATGQRVTLRCSPRSGDLSVYWYQQSLDQGLQFLIQYYNGEERAKGNILERFSAQQFPDLHSELNLSSLELGDSALYFCASSPGLVGYEQYFGPGTRLTVT.